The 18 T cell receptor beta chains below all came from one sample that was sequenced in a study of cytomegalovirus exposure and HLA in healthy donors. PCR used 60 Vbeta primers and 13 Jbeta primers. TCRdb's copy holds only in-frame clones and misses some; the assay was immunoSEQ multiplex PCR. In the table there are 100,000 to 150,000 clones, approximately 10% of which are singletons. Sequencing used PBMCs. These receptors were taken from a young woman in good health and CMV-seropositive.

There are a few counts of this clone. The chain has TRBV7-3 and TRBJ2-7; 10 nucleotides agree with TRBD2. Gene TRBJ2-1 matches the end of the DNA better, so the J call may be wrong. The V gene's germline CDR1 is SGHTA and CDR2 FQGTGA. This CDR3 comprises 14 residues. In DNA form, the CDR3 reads TGTGCCAGCAGCTTACTAGCGGGAGACTACGAGCAGTTCTTC. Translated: CASSLLAGDYEQFF.

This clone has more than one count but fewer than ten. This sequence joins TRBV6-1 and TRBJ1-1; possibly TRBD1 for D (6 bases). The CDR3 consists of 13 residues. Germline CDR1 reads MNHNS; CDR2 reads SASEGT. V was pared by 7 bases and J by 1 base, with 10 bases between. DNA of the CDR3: TGTGCCAGCACGGGGGGGCGGAACACTGAAGCTTTCTTT. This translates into CASTGGRNTEAFF.

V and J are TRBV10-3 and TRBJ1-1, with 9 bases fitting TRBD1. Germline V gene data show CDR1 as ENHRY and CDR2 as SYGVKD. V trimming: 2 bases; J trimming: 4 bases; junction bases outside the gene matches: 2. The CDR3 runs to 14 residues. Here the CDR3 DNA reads TGTGCCATCAGTGAGCTGGACAGGGGCACTGAAGCTTTCTTT. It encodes CAISELDRGTEAFF.

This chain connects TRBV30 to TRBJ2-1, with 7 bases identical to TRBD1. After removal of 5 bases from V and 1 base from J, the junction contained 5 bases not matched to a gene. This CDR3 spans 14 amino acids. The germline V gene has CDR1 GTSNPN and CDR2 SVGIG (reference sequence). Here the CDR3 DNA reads TGTGCCTGGCACAGGGGTGGGTCCTACAATGAGCAGTTCTTC. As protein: CAWHRGGSYNEQFF.

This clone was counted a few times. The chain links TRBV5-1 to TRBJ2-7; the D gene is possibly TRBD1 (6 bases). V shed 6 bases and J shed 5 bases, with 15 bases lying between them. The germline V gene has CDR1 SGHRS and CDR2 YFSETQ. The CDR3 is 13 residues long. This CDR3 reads CASTRGILDEQYF. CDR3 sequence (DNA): TGCGCCAGCACTAGGGGGATACTCGACGAGCAGTACTTC.

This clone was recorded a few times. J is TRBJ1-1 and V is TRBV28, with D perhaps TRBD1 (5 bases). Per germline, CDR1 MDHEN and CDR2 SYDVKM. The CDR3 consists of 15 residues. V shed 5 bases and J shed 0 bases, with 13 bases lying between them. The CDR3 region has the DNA TGTGCCAGCAGTCCCCGGGGGAAGATGAACACTGAAGCTTTCTTT. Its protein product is CASSPRGKMNTEAFF.

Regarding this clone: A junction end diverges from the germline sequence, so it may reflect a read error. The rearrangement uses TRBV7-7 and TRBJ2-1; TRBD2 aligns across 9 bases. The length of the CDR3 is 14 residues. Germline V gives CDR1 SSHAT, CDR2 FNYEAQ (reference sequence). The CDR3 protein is CASSLSSGSDEQFF. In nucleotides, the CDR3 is TGTGCTAGCAGCTTAAGTAGCGGGAGTGATGAGCAGTTCTTC.

The CDR3 loop reads CSVSGTYNEQFF. In nucleotides, the CDR3 is TGCAGCGTTAGCGGAACCTACAATGAGCAGTTCTTC. The chain combines TRBV29-1 with TRBJ2-1, with a weak D call TRBD2 (5 bases). There are 12 residues in the CDR3. Germline lookup yields CDR1 SQVTM and CDR2 ANQGSEA. V shed 5 bases and J shed 2 bases, with 7 bases lying between them.

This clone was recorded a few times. The CDR3 bases are TGTGCCAGCAGTTTAGTTGGTCGGCAGGGAGGCCGACGGGGTGAAGCTTTCTTT. This encodes CASSLVGRQGGRRGEAFF. The chain joins TRBV5-6 to TRBJ1-1; D is possibly TRBD1 (5 bases). There are 18 residues in the CDR3. Germline V gene sequence: CDR1 SGHDT, CDR2 YYEEEE. The ends were cut back, 5 bases at V and 7 bases at J, with 30 bases in the middle.

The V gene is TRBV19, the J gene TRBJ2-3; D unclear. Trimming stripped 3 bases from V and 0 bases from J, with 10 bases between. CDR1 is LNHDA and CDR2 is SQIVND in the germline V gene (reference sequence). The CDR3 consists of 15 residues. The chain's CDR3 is CASSMATKSTDTQYF. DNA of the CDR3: TGTGCCAGTAGTATGGCTACTAAAAGCACAGATACGCAGTATTTT.

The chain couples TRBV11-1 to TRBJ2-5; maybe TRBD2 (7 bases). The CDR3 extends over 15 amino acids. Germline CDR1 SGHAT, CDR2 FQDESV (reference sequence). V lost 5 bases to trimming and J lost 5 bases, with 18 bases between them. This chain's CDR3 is CASSPLAAGAETQYF. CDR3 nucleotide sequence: TGTGCCAGCAGCCCCCTAGCGGCAGGGGCGGAGACCCAGTACTTC.

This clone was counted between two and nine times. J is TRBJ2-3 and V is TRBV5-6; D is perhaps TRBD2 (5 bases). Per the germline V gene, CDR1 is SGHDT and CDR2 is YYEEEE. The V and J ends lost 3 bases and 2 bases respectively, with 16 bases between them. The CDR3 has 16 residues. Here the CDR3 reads CASSSLRKDSTDTQYF. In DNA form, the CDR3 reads TGTGCCAGCAGCTCCCTCAGAAAGGACTCCACAGATACGCAGTATTTT.

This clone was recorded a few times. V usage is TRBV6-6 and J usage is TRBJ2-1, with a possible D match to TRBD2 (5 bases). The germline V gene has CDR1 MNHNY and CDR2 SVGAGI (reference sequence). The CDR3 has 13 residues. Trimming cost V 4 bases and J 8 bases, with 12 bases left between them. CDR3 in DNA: TGTGCCAGCAGTTCGGACTTAGGCGATGAGCAGTTCTTC. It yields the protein CASSSDLGDEQFF.

This CDR3 is CASSGGGELDTQYF. The CDR3 nucleotides are TGTGCCAGCAGTGGTGGAGGGGAGCTAGATACGCAGTATTTT. The rearrangement joins TRBV9 to TRBJ2-3; TRBD2 is a possible D gene (6 bases). V lost 5 bases to trimming and J lost 5 bases, with 15 bases between them. Germline loops: CDR1 SGDLS, CDR2 YYNGEE. This CDR3 has 14 amino acids.

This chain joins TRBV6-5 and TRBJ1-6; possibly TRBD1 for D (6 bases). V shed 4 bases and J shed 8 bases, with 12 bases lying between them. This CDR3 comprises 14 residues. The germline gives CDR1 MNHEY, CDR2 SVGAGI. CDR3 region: CASSSEDSYSPLHF. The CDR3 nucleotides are TGTGCCAGCAGTTCCGAGGACAGTTATTCACCCCTCCACTTT.

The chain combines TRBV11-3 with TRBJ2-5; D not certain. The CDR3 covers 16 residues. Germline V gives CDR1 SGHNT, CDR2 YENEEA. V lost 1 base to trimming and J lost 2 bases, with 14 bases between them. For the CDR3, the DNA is TGTGCCAGCAGCTTAGTGTTTGGCTTCAAACAAGAGACCCAGTACTTC. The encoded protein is CASSLVFGFKQETQYF.

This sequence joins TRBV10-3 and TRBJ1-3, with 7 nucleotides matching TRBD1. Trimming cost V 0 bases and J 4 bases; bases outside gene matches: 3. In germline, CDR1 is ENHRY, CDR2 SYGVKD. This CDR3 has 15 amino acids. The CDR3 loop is CAISESGTAGNTIYF. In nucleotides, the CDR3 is TGTGCCATCAGTGAGTCCGGGACAGCAGGAAACACCATATATTTT.

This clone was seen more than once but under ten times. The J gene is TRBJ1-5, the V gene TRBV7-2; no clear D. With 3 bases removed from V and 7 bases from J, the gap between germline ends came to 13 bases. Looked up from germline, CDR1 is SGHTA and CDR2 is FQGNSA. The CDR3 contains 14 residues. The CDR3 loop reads CASSLDLLGQPQHF. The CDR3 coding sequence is TGTGCCAGCAGCTTGGATCTATTGGGCCAGCCCCAGCATTTT.